The 11 T cell receptor beta chains listed next were all sequenced from one sample in a study of T cell responses to AZD1222 COVID-19 vaccine. Using immunoSEQ multiplex PCR, the repertoire was profiled, and TCRdb retains in-frame clones only, with some absent. Altogether 130,000 to 150,000 clones are present, roughly 94% being singletons, with the ten largest covering approximately 2%. Sequenced here: peripheral blood, sampled on day 0 of AZD1222 vaccination. These receptors originate from an adult in good health.

This chain joins TRBV5-1 and TRBJ1-5; TRBD1 agrees at 7 bases. CDR1 and CDR2 (germline): SGHRS, YFSETQ. The V and J ends lost 1 base and 2 bases, in that order; junction bases with no gene match: 3. There are 15 residues in the CDR3. CDR3 bases: TGCGCCAGCAGCTTGTCCGGGACAGGCAATCAGCCCCAGCATTTT. Translating it yields CASSLSGTGNQPQHF.

CDR3 DNA: TGTGCCAGCAGCCAAGATGGGTACGGCAATCAGCCCCAGCATTTT. Translation gives CASSQDGYGNQPQHF. V usage is TRBV3-1 (or the pseudogene TRBV3-2) and J usage is TRBJ1-5; no firm D call. Germline CDR1 is LGHDT and CDR2 is YNNKEL (reference sequence). The CDR3 sequence is 15 residues long. Trimming took 0 bases from V and 2 from J, leaving 8 bases between them.

The genes are TRBV6-2 or TRBV6-3 and TRBJ1-1; D gene ambiguous. This CDR3 is built from 16 residues. Germline CDR1 reads MNHEY; CDR2 reads SVGEGT. With 2 bases removed from V and 0 bases from J, the gap between germline ends came to 13 bases. CDR3 region: CASSYGVYTMNTEAFF. The DNA of the CDR3 is TGTGCCAGCAGTTACGGGGTTTACACCATGAACACTGAAGCTTTCTTT.

DNA of the CDR3: TGTGCCACCAGTGCAGCGGGATCCTACGAGCAGTACTTC. Translated: CATSAAGSYEQYF. The V gene is TRBV24-1, the J gene TRBJ2-7, with 7 bases lining up with TRBD2. CDR1 is KGHDR, CDR2 SFDVKD, per germline. Unmatched junction bases numbered 1, after V lost 5 bases and J lost 1 base. The length of the CDR3 is 13 residues.

The rearrangement links TRBV2 to TRBJ1-2; the D is unclear. The CDR3 consists of 12 residues. Germline V lookup: CDR1 SNHLY, CDR2 FYNNEI. V dropped 10 bases and J dropped 5 bases, with 14 bases sitting between them. CDR3 sequence reads: CATRGGNYGYTF. The CDR3 DNA is TGTGCCACCCGGGGTGGAAATTATGGCTACACCTTC.

The V call is TRBV18, the J call TRBJ2-7, with 7 bases fitting TRBD1. Trimming took 2 bases from V and 0 from J; bases not matched to a gene: 4. CDR1 is KGHSH, CDR2 LQKENI, per germline. CDR3 size: 15 residues. As DNA, the CDR3 is TGTGCCAGCTCACCATCTGGGACAGACTCCTACGAGCAGTACTTC. This sequence encodes CASSPSGTDSYEQYF. Using reference TRBV18 and TRBJ2-7 for the parts outside the CDR3, the full variable domain is NAGVMQNPRHLVRRRGQEARLRCSPMKGHSHVYWYRQLPEEGLKFMVYLQKENIIDESGMPKERFSAEFPKEGPSILRIQQVVRGDSAAYFCASSPSGTDSYEQYFGPGTRLTVT.

There are a few counts of this clone. The chain has TRBV12-3 or TRBV12-4 and TRBJ1-2; perhaps TRBD1 as D (5 bases). The CDR3 runs 13 residues. The V end was cut by 2 bases, the J end by 6 bases, with 10 bases between. The CDR3 DNA sequence: TGTGCCAGCAGTTTATCGGGGGGGGATGGCTACACCTTC. Encoded protein: CASSLSGGDGYTF.

The genes are TRBV11-3 and TRBJ2-5, with 8 bases identical to TRBD1. CDR1 and CDR2 from the germline V gene are SGHNT and YENEEA. This CDR3 has 16 residues. V trimming: 5 bases; J trimming: 3 bases; junction bases outside the gene matches: 11. This CDR3 reads CASSARQGLGKETQYF. DNA of the CDR3: TGTGCCAGCAGCGCACGACAGGGGCTGGGAAAAGAGACCCAGTACTTC.

The chain carries TRBV12-3 or TRBV12-4 and TRBJ2-5; D is possibly TRBD1 (6 bases). Trimming stripped 5 bases from V and 4 bases from J, with 11 bases between. The CDR3 is 13 amino acids. CDR3 nucleotides: TGTGCCAGCAGTGATCCGGACAGAGAGACCCAGTACTTC. Protein sequence: CASSDPDRETQYF.

The gene calls are TRBV18 and TRBJ2-3; 8 bases line up with TRBD1. Trimming cost V 6 bases and J 2 bases; bases outside gene matches: 7. The CDR3 loop spans 15 amino acids. CDR1 is KGHSH, CDR2 LQKENI, per germline. The CDR3 DNA follows: TGTGCCAGCTCCCCGACAGGGGCCTCCACAGATACGCAGTATTTT. It encodes CASSPTGASTDTQYF.

This clone was counted once. The V and J genes are TRBV6-5 and TRBJ1-1, with 9 bases that match TRBD1. In germline, CDR1 is MNHEY, CDR2 SVGAGI. V shed 7 bases and J 7 bases; nucleotides not matched to a gene: 10. The CDR3 is made up of 14 amino acids. CDR3 bases: TGTGCCAGCACCTCGGACAGGGGTATAGTTGAAGCTTTCTTT. Translated: CASTSDRGIVEAFF.